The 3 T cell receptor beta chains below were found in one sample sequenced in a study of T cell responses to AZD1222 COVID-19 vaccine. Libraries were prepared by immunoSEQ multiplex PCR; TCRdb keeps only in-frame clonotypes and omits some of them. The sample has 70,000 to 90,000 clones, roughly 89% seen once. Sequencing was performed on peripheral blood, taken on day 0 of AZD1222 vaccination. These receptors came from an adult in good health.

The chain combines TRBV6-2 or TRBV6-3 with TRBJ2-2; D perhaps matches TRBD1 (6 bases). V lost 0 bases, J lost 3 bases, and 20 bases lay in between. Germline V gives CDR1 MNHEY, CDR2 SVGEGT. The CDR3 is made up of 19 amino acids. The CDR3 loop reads CASSYSKGWGPADTGELFF. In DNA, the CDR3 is TGTGCCAGCAGTTACTCGAAAGGTTGGGGGCCGGCGGACACCGGGGAGCTGTTTTTT.

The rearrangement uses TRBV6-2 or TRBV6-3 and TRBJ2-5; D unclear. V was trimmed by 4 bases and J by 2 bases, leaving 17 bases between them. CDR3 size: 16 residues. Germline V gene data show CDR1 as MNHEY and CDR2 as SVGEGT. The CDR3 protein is CASSFLQAGEQETQYF. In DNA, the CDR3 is TGTGCCAGCAGTTTCTTGCAGGCAGGCGAGCAAGAGACCCAGTACTTC.

The CDR3 sequence: CASLSTGSPLHF. The CDR3 region has the DNA TGTGCCAGTCTCTCTACGGGATCACCCCTCCACTTT. The rearrangement links TRBV19 to TRBJ1-6; D unresolved. V lost 8 bases to trimming and J lost 10 bases, with 12 bases between them. The CDR3 contains 12 residues. Germline assignment: CDR1 LNHDA and CDR2 SQIVND (reference sequence).